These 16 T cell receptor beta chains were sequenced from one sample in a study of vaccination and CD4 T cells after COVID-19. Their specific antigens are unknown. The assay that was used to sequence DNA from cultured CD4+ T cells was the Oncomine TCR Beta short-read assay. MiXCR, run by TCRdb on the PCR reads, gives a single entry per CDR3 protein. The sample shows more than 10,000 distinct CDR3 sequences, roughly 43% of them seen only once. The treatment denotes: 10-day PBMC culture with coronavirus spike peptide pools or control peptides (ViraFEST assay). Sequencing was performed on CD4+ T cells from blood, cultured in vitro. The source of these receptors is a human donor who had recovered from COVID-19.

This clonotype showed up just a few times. CDR3 in amino acids: CASRPSGNTGELFF. For the CDR3, the DNA is TGTGCCAGCAGACCTAGCGGGAACACCGGGGAGCTGTTTTTT. The chain joins TRBV6-2 or TRBV6-3 to TRBJ2-2, with 7 bases that match TRBD2. The V and J ends lost 6 bases and 1 base, in that order; junction bases with no gene match: 2. This CDR3 has 14 residues. CDR1 is MNHEY, CDR2 SVGEGT, per germline.

DNA for the CDR3: TGCAGTGCAAGGGACAGAAGGGTAGGTGAAGCTTTCTTT. It specifies CSARDRRVGEAFF. The chain carries TRBV20-1 and TRBJ1-1; 7 bases map to TRBD1. V shed 6 bases and J 7 bases; nucleotides not matched to a gene: 11. Germline CDR1 DFQATT, CDR2 SNEGSKA (reference sequence). The CDR3 has 13 residues.

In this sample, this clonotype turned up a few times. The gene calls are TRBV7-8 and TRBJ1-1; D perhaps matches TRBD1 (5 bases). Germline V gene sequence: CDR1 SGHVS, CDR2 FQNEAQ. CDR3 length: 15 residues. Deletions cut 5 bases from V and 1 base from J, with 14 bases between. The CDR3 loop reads CASSPHMGENTEAFF. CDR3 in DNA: TGTGCCAGCAGCCCCCACATGGGGGAGAACACTGAAGCTTTCTTT.

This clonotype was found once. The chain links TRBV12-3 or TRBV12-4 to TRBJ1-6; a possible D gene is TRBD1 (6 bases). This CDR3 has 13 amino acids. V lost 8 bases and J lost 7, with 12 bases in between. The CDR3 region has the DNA TGTGCCAGCCGAAGGGGGTTCAATTCACCCCTCCACTTT. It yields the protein CASRRGFNSPLHF.

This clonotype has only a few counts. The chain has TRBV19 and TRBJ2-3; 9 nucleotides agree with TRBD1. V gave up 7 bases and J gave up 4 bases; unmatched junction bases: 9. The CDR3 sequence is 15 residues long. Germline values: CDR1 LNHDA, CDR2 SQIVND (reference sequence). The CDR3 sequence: CASNAGTGPPDTQYF. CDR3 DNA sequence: TGTGCCAGTAACGCCGGGACAGGGCCCCCAGATACGCAGTATTTT.

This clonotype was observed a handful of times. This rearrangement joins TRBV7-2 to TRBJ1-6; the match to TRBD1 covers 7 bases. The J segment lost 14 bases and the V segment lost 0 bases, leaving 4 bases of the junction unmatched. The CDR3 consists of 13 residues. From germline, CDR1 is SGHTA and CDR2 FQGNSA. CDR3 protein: CASSLAKGATLHF. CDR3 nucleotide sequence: TGTGCCAGCAGCTTAGCTAAGGGGGCAACCCTCCACTTT.

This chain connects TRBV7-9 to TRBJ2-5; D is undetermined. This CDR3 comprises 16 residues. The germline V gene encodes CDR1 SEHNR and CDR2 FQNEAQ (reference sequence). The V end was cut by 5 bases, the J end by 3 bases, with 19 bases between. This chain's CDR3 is CASSPRLGRREETQYF. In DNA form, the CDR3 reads TGTGCCAGCAGCCCCCGCCTAGGGCGCAGAGAAGAGACCCAGTACTTC.

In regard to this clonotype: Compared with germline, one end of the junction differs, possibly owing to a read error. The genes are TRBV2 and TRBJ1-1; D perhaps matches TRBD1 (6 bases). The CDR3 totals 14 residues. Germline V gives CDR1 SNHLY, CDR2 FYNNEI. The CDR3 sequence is CASRIDRTNSEAFF. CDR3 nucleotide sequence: TGTGCCAGCAGGATCGACAGGACAAACAGTGAAGCTTTCTTT.

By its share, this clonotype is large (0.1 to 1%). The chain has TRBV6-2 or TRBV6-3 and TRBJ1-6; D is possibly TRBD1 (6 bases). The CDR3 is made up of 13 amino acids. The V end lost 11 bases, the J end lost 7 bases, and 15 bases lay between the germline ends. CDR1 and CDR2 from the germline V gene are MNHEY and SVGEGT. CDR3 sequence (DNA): TGTGCCGTCCGGGACACCTCGAATTCACCCCTCCACTTT. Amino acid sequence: CAVRDTSNSPLHF.

The CDR3 sequence: CASSNHRGRNYGYTF. The DNA for the CDR3 is TGTGCCAGCAGCAACCACAGGGGGCGAAACTATGGCTACACCTTC. V usage is TRBV7-9 and J usage is TRBJ1-2; 9 bases map to TRBD1. CDR1 SEHNR and CDR2 FQNEAQ come from the germline V gene (reference sequence). The length of the CDR3 is 15 residues. V lost 5 bases, J lost 2 bases, and 6 bases stayed unmatched.

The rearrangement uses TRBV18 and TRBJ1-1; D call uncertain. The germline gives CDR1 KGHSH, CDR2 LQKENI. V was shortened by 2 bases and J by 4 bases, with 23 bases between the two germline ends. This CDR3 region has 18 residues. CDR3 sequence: CASSPSVGGLRTSTEAFF. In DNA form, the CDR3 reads TGTGCCAGCTCACCATCAGTAGGCGGGTTAAGAACCAGCACTGAAGCTTTCTTT.

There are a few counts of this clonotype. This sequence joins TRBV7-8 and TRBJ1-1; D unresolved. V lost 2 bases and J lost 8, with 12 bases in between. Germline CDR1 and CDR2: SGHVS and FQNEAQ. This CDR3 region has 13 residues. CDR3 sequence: CASSLRAGLEAFF. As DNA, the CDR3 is TGTGCCAGCAGCTTACGGGCAGGACTCGAAGCTTTCTTT.

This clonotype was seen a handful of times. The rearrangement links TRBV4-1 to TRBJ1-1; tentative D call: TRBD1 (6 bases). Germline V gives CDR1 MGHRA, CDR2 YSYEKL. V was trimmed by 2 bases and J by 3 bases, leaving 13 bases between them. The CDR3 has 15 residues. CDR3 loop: CASSQPVGGHTEAFF. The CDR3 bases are TGCGCCAGCAGCCAACCAGTGGGGGGCCACACTGAAGCTTTCTTT.

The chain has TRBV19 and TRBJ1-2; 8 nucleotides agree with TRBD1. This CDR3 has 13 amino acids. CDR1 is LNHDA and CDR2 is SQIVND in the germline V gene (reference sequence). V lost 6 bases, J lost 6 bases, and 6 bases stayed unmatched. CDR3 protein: CASRTRQGNGYTF. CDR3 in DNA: TGTGCCAGTAGAACAAGACAGGGGAATGGCTACACCTTC.

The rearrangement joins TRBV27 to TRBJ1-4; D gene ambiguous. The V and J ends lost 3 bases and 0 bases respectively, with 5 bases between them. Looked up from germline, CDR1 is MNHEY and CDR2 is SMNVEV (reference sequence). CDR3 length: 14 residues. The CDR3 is CASSLRATNEKLFF. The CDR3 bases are TGTGCCAGCAGTTTGCGGGCAACTAATGAAAAACTGTTTTTT. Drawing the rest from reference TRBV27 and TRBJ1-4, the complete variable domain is EAQVTQNPRYLITVTGKKLTVTCSQNMNHEYMSWYRQDPGLGLRQIYYSMNVEVTDKGDVPEGYKVSRKEKRNFPLILESPSPNQTSLYFCASSLRATNEKLFFGSGTQLSVL.

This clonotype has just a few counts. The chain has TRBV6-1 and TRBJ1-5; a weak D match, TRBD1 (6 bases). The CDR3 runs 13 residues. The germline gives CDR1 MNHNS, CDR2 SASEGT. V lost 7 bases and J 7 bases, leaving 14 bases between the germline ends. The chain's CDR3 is CASTQDRIQPQHF. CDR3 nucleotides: TGTGCCAGCACCCAGGACAGAATCCAGCCCCAGCATTTT.